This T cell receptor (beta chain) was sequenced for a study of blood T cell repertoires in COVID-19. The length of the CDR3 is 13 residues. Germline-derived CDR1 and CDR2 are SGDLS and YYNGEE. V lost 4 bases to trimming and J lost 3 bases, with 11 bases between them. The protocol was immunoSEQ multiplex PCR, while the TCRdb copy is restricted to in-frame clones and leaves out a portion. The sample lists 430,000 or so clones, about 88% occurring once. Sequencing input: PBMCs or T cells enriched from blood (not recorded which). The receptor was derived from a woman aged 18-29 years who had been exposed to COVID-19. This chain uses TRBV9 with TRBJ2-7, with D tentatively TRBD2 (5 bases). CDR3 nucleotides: TGTGCCAGCAGCCCGCGGGTGAGCTACGAGCAGTACTTC. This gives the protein CASSPRVSYEQYF.